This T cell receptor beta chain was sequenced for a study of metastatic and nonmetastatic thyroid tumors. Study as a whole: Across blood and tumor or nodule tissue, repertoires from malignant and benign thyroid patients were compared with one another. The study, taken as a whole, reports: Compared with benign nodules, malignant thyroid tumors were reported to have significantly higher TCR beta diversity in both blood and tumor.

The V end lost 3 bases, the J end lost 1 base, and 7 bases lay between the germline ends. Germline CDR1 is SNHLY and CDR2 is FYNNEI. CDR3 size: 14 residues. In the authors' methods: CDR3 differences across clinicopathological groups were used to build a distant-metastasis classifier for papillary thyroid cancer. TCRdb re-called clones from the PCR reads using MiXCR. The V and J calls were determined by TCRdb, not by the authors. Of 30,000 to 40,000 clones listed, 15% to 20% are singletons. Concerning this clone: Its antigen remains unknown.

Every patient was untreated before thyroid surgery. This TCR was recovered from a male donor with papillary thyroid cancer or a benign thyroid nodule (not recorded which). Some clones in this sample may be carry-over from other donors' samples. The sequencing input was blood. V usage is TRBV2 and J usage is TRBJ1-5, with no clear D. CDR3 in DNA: TGTGCCAGCAGTGAGGCGCCAAGCAATCAGCCCCAGCATTTT. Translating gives CASSEAPSNQPQHF.